The next 18 T cell receptor beta chains were all read from a single sample in a study of cytomegalovirus exposure and HLA in healthy donors. The data were produced by immunoSEQ multiplex PCR, yet TCRdb's version contains in-frame clones alone and is incomplete. This table holds roughly 70,000 clones, approximately 96% found once. Sequencing was carried out using PBMCs. The receptors come from a man between 18 and 35 years old in good health and CMV-seronegative.

The chain uses TRBV6-5 and TRBJ2-5; D may be TRBD1 (6 bases). Trimming removed 2 bases from V and 5 bases from J, with 9 bases in between. CDR3 length: 13 amino acids. The germline V gene has CDR1 MNHEY and CDR2 SVGAGI. The CDR3, as DNA: TGTGCCAGCAGTTACGGCAGGGGCGAGACCCAGTACTTC. Translating it yields CASSYGRGETQYF.

This clone was recorded only once. The CDR3 protein is CASSLPLERPYEQYF. In DNA form, the CDR3 reads TGTGCCAGCAGCTTGCCCTTGGAGCGGCCCTACGAGCAGTACTTC. V gene TRBV5-5 combines with J gene TRBJ2-7; D may be TRBD2 (5 bases). The CDR3 is 15 residues long. The V end lost 1 base, the J end lost 2 bases, and 13 bases lay between the germline ends. Germline CDR1 and CDR2: SGHKS and YYEKEE (reference sequence).

The chain combines TRBV29-1 with TRBJ2-2, with D maybe TRBD1 (5 bases). V gave up 5 bases and J gave up 3 bases, with 16 bases separating them. The CDR3 loop spans 15 amino acids. The germline CDR1 and CDR2 sequences are SQVTM and ANQGSEA. The CDR3 coding sequence is TGCAGCGTTAATGGGGCGGATCCTGACACCGGGGAGCTGTTTTTT. It specifies CSVNGADPDTGELFF.

This clone is a singleton in its sample. The chain links TRBV18 to TRBJ1-1; 9 positions agree with TRBD1. This CDR3 spans 16 amino acids. CDR1 KGHSH and CDR2 LQKENI come from the germline V gene. The junction had 7 bases not matched to a gene; V was cut back by 4 bases and J by 1 base. The CDR3 loop reads CASSLRQGGKNTEAFF. The CDR3 DNA reads TGTGCCAGCTCACTACGACAGGGGGGAAAGAACACTGAAGCTTTCTTT.

The chain employs TRBV2 and TRBJ1-5; D gene unclear. Germline CDR1 is SNHLY and CDR2 is FYNNEI. This CDR3 spans 15 amino acids. V was shortened by 2 bases and J by 0 bases, with 8 bases between the two germline ends. This CDR3 reads CASSERGYSNQPQHF. CDR3 DNA sequence: TGTGCCAGCAGTGAACGAGGTTATAGCAATCAGCCCCAGCATTTT.

The chain couples TRBV4-2 to TRBJ2-2; D is possibly TRBD1 (5 bases). V dropped 0 bases and J dropped 3 bases, with 14 bases sitting between them. CDR1 is LGHNA, CDR2 YNFKEQ, per germline. The CDR3 contains 17 residues. CDR3 loop: CASSQDGASSDTGELFF. DNA of the CDR3: TGTGCCAGCAGCCAAGATGGGGCTAGTTCGGACACCGGGGAGCTGTTTTTT.

V and J are TRBV28 and TRBJ1-6, with 7 bases that match TRBD1. CDR1 and CDR2 from the germline V gene are MDHEN and SYDVKM. The CDR3 is 14 residues long. Germline trimming cut 3 bases from V and 9 bases from J; bases unmatched to any gene: 5. CDR3 sequence: CASSLRQGGSPLHF. The CDR3 bases are TGTGCCAGCAGTTTGAGGCAGGGGGGTTCACCCCTCCACTTT.

The chain joins TRBV7-4 to TRBJ2-7, with TRBD2 matching over 7 bases. V was pared by 2 bases and J by 3 bases, with 7 bases of the junction left unmatched. Germline CDR1 and CDR2: SGHVT and SQSDAQ. This CDR3 comprises 15 residues. The CDR3, as DNA: TGTGCCAGCAGCTTATGGCTAGCGGCGGGCTACGAGCAGTACTTC. Its translation: CASSLWLAAGYEQYF.

This chain uses TRBV29-1 with TRBJ2-7; 7 bases match TRBD2. V gave up 2 bases and J gave up 0 bases; unmatched junction bases: 7. Germline CDR1 is SQVTM and CDR2 is ANQGSEA. The CDR3 totals 15 residues. Written as DNA, the CDR3 is TGCAGCGTTGAATTGTACGGGGGGACCTCCTACGAGCAGTACTTC. It translates to CSVELYGGTSYEQYF.

V and J are TRBV10-3 and TRBJ2-2, with D tentatively TRBD2 (5 bases). This CDR3 contains 13 residues. Germline CDR1 ENHRY, CDR2 SYGVKD. The V end lost 4 bases, the J end lost 3 bases, and 6 bases lay between the germline ends. This CDR3 reads CAISAGYTGELFF. In nucleotides, the CDR3 is TGTGCCATCAGTGCGGGATACACCGGGGAGCTGTTTTTT.

V and J are TRBV6-1 and TRBJ2-6; D remains unclear. V was trimmed by 6 bases and J by 1 base, leaving 7 bases between them. The CDR3 is 14 amino acids. Germline loops: CDR1 MNHNS, CDR2 SASEGT. Written as DNA, the CDR3 is TGTGCCAGCAGAAGCGTATCTGGGGCCAACGTCCTGACTTTC. Translated, it gives CASRSVSGANVLTF.

This chain joins TRBV7-2 and TRBJ1-6, with D maybe TRBD1 (6 bases). The CDR3 contains 16 residues. Trimming took 4 bases from V and 0 from J, leaving 10 bases between them. Germline CDR1 reads SGHTA; CDR2 reads FQGNSA. CDR3 residues: CASSYRVSSYNSPLHF. CDR3 bases: TGTGCCAGCAGCTACAGGGTTAGCTCCTATAATTCACCCCTCCACTTT.

The gene calls are TRBV5-8 and TRBJ1-2; 7 nucleotides agree with TRBD1. This CDR3 is built from 15 residues. V lost 1 base, J lost 0 bases, and 3 bases stayed unmatched. Germline CDR1 and CDR2: SGHTS and YDEGEE. As DNA, the CDR3 is TGTGCCAGCAGCTTGCATGGGACAGCTAACTATGGCTACACCTTC. Residues: CASSLHGTANYGYTF.

The chain combines TRBV7-9 with TRBJ1-2; maybe TRBD1 (6 bases). V gave up 7 bases and J gave up 6 bases, with 15 bases separating them. The CDR3 sequence is 13 residues long. Germline assignment: CDR1 SEHNR and CDR2 FQNEAQ (reference sequence). As DNA, the CDR3 is TGTGCCAGCATTGGGGGCGATCTGAATGGCTACACCTTC. It encodes CASIGGDLNGYTF.

The chain joins TRBV7-9 to TRBJ2-2, with 7 bases lining up with TRBD1. The length of the CDR3 is 14 residues. The germline CDR1 and CDR2 sequences are SEHNR and FQNEAQ (reference sequence). V gave up 4 bases and J gave up 4 bases; unmatched junction bases: 3. The CDR3, as DNA: TGTGCCAGCAGCTACTCAGGGGGCACCGGGGAGCTGTTTTTT. It yields the protein CASSYSGGTGELFF.

This clone was recorded only once. V gene TRBV18 combines with J gene TRBJ1-1; 7 bases match TRBD1. This CDR3 contains 16 residues. V trimming: 2 bases; J trimming: 5 bases; junction bases outside the gene matches: 11. Per germline, CDR1 KGHSH and CDR2 LQKENI. The CDR3 region has the DNA TGTGCCAGCTCACCATCCGCAACAGGGGCTGGGACTGAAGCTTTCTTT. Translated, it gives CASSPSATGAGTEAFF.

V and J are TRBV19 and TRBJ1-1; the D is unclear. Trimming took 4 bases from V and 14 from J, leaving 23 bases between them. Germline CDR1 LNHDA, CDR2 SQIVND (reference sequence). The CDR3 loop spans 14 amino acids. CDR3 DNA sequence: TGTGCCAGTAGTACGGAGGACGTCTTGGGAATTCTCTTCTTT. This encodes CASSTEDVLGILFF.

The genes are TRBV6-5 and TRBJ2-7; D unclear. CDR1 and CDR2 (germline): MNHEY, SVGAGI. V gave up 6 bases and J gave up 6 bases, with 12 bases separating them. The CDR3 has 12 amino acids. Here the CDR3 DNA reads TGTGCCAGCAGATTCCTAGAATCCGAGCAGTACTTC. This encodes CASRFLESEQYF.